The next 21 T cell receptor beta chains were all read from a single sample in a study of blood T cell repertoires in COVID-19. Profiled with immunoSEQ multiplex PCR; TCRdb holds only in-frame clones, not every one. The repertoire has under 200,000 clones, around 77% of them found once; the top ten carry approximately 6.2%. Sequenced sample: peripheral blood. These receptor sequences come from a man between 65 and 85 years old with active or convalescent COVID-19.

This clone was seen a single time. The chain combines TRBV18 with TRBJ2-7; TRBD1 aligns across 7 bases. With 2 bases clipped from V and 8 bases from J, the junction kept 9 bases outside the gene matches. The CDR3 length is 14 residues. The germline V gene has CDR1 KGHSH and CDR2 LQKENI. In DNA form, the CDR3 reads TGTGCCAGCTCACCAAGCGGCGGACAGGATCAGCAGTACTTC. As protein: CASSPSGGQDQQYF.

This rearrangement joins TRBV9 to TRBJ1-5; 9 nucleotides agree with TRBD1. Losses at the gene ends were 3 bases for V and 5 bases for J; bases not matched to a gene: 3. CDR3 size: 14 residues. CDR1 and CDR2 (germline): SGDLS, YYNGEE. Here the CDR3 reads CASSAGTGHQPQHF. The CDR3 bases are TGTGCCAGCAGCGCAGGGACAGGGCATCAGCCCCAGCATTTT.

The chain recombines TRBV7-2 with TRBJ2-1, with D possibly TRBD1 on 5 matching bases. Germline assignment: CDR1 SGHTA and CDR2 FQGNSA. V was pared by 1 base and J by 15 bases, with 16 bases between. The CDR3 has 13 residues. The DNA of the CDR3 is TGTGCCAGCAGCTTAGATTCTCAGGGCAATAGGTTCTTC. Protein product: CASSLDSQGNRFF.

V is TRBV6-2 or TRBV6-3 and J is TRBJ2-1; D is uncertain. This CDR3 contains 13 residues. From germline, CDR1 is MNHEY and CDR2 SVGEGT. V lost 0 bases and J lost 7, with 7 bases in between. The CDR3 loop is CASSYSFSNEQFF. As DNA, the CDR3 is TGTGCCAGCAGTTACTCGTTCAGTAATGAGCAGTTCTTC.

The chain combines TRBV30 with TRBJ1-6; D is unresolved. CDR1 is GTSNPN, CDR2 SVGIG, per germline (reference sequence). V lost 4 bases, J lost 7 bases, and 11 bases lay in between. The CDR3 is made up of 13 amino acids. In DNA form, the CDR3 reads TGTGCCTGGACGAAGGCAGCGAATTCACCCCTCCACTTT. Its translation: CAWTKAANSPLHF.

V usage is TRBV4-3 and J usage is TRBJ1-2; TRBD1 aligns across 8 bases. The CDR3 totals 15 residues. The germline V gene encodes CDR1 LGHNA and CDR2 YSLEER. The V gene end was trimmed by 4 bases and the J gene end by 4 bases; junction bases not matched to a gene: 8. The CDR3 DNA follows: TGCGCCAGCAGCCGCCAGGACAGGGACCCCTATGGCTACACCTTC. Protein: CASSRQDRDPYGYTF.

The CDR3 nucleotides read TGTGCCAGCAGTGAGGGAGGCAGGGCTTACAATGAGCAGTTCTTC. The encoded protein is CASSEGGRAYNEQFF. The rearrangement uses TRBV2 and TRBJ2-1; D perhaps matches TRBD2 (6 bases). V was pared by 3 bases and J by 4 bases, with 13 bases between. The CDR3 length is 15 residues. The germline CDR1 and CDR2 sequences are SNHLY and FYNNEI.

The chain joins TRBV12-5 to TRBJ2-5, with D tentatively TRBD1 (6 bases). V was pared by 2 bases and J by 3 bases, with 10 bases between. The CDR3 is 14 amino acids. Germline assignment: CDR1 LGHNT and CDR2 FRNRAP. The CDR3 DNA sequence: TGTGCTAGTGGTTTGTCAGGGGCTAAAGAGACCCAGTACTTC. It yields the protein CASGLSGAKETQYF.

The rearrangement joins TRBV7-6 to TRBJ1-6; 7 bases fit TRBD1. With 5 bases clipped from V and 4 bases from J, the junction kept 8 bases outside the gene matches. Germline V gene sequence: CDR1 SGHVS, CDR2 FNYEAQ. The CDR3 spans 16 residues. The CDR3 DNA sequence: TGTGCCAGCAGCCCTAGAGCAGGGGGGTATAATTCACCCCTCCACTTT. It is translated as CASSPRAGGYNSPLHF. Looking up the rest from reference TRBV7-6 and TRBJ1-6 gives the full variable domain: GAGVSQSPRYKVTKRGQDVALRCDPISGHVSLYWYRQALGQGPEFLTYFNYEAQQDKSGLPNDRFSAERPEGSISTLTIQRTEQRDSAMYRCASSPRAGGYNSPLHFGNGTRLTVT.

This clone has a single count. V is TRBV29-1 and J is TRBJ2-3, with 10 bases identical to TRBD1. The V segment lost 3 bases and the J segment 4 bases; nucleotides outside the gene matches: 7. The CDR3 totals 15 residues. Germline CDR1 SQVTM, CDR2 ANQGSEA. The CDR3 DNA sequence: TGCAGCGTTGAGTTCCGGGACAGGGGTGCAGATACGCAGTATTTT. It is translated as CSVEFRDRGADTQYF.

A few counts support this clone. This chain joins TRBV4-2 and TRBJ2-1, with 11 nucleotides matching TRBD2. The CDR3 totals 17 residues. Germline V gene lookup returns CDR1 LGHNA and CDR2 YNFKEQ. J gave up 12 bases and V 1 base, and 14 bases lay outside the gene matches. The CDR3 DNA sequence: TGTGCCAGCAGCCAAGTCGTCACTAGCGGGGGATACGGGTGGCAGTTCTTC. This codes for CASSQVVTSGGYGWQFF.

This CDR3 is CASSAGPNYGYTF. CDR3 in DNA: TGTGCCAGCAGCGCGGGACCTAACTATGGCTACACCTTC. The J gene is TRBJ1-2, the V gene TRBV25-1, with a weak D call TRBD1 (5 bases). Between the trimmed V and J ends, which lost 6 bases and 0 bases, there was a span of 8 bases. The CDR3 is made up of 13 amino acids. CDR1 and CDR2 from the germline V gene are MGHDK and SYGVNS.

The chain has TRBV7-9 and TRBJ1-1; D not certain. Per germline, CDR1 SEHNR and CDR2 FQNEAQ (reference sequence). The CDR3 loop spans 13 amino acids. Trimming removed 4 bases at V and 1 base at J, with 7 bases between. CDR3 sequence reads: CASSSQWNTEAFF. CDR3 sequence (DNA): TGTGCCAGCAGCTCGCAGTGGAACACTGAAGCTTTCTTT.

Regarding this clone: This sample includes further DNA sequences coding for the same CDR3. This chain connects TRBV24-1 to TRBJ1-2; a possible D gene is TRBD1 (6 bases). Trimming took off 3 bases at V and 6 bases at J, with 10 bases between the two ends. This CDR3 has 13 amino acids. Germline CDR1 is KGHDR and CDR2 is SFDVKD. The CDR3 coding sequence is TGTGCCACCAGTGATACGGGGGGCGATGGCTACACCTTC. Protein sequence: CATSDTGGDGYTF.

The chain joins TRBV3-1 (or the pseudogene TRBV3-2) to TRBJ2-2, with TRBD2 matching over 10 bases. In germline, CDR1 is LGHDT, CDR2 YNNKEL (reference sequence). V shed 2 bases, J shed 6 bases, and the junction held 0 bases outside the gene matches. This CDR3 comprises 14 residues. Here the CDR3 reads CASSQLAGAGELFF. CDR3 coding DNA: TGTGCCAGCAGCCAACTAGCGGGAGCCGGGGAGCTGTTTTTT.

The chain uses TRBV30 and TRBJ2-5; D not resolved. The CDR3 runs 12 residues. V dropped 1 base and J dropped 5 bases, with 8 bases sitting between them. Germline CDR1 GTSNPN, CDR2 SVGIG (reference sequence). DNA for the CDR3: TGTGCCTGGAGTGATCAGAGGGAGACCCAGTACTTC. Its translation: CAWSDQRETQYF.

The rearrangement uses TRBV2 and TRBJ1-6, with D tentatively TRBD1 (6 bases). The germline V gene has CDR1 SNHLY and CDR2 FYNNEI. The CDR3 is made up of 14 amino acids. Trimming shortened V by 5 bases and J by 10 bases, and 15 bases separated the two germline ends. CDR3: CASSITGSGSPLHF. The CDR3 DNA reads as TGTGCCAGCAGTATCACAGGGTCCGGGTCACCCCTCCACTTT.

The chain's CDR3 is CATSRDRATGELFF. The DNA for the CDR3 is TGTGCCACCAGCAGGGACAGGGCTACCGGGGAGCTGTTTTTT. The chain has TRBV15 and TRBJ2-2, with 8 bases identical to TRBD1. CDR3 length equals 14 residues. The germline gives CDR1 LNHNV, CDR2 YYDKDF (reference sequence). J lost 5 bases, V lost 3 bases, and 2 bases had no gene match.

The rearrangement links TRBV6-5 to TRBJ2-1; D gene unclear. The germline V gene has CDR1 MNHEY and CDR2 SVGAGI. V lost 4 bases to trimming and J lost 8 bases, with 15 bases between them. The CDR3 has 14 amino acids. The CDR3 protein is CASSSQLGYDEQFF. In nucleotides, the CDR3 is TGTGCCAGCAGTTCACAGCTGGGTTACGATGAGCAGTTCTTC.

V and J are TRBV2 and TRBJ1-5, with 7 bases lining up with TRBD1. The CDR3 has 20 residues. Losses at the gene ends were 4 bases for V and 6 bases for J; bases not matched to a gene: 24. CDR1 and CDR2 from the germline V gene are SNHLY and FYNNEI. CDR3 protein: CASSVGQPVPDRARSQPQHF. In nucleotides, the CDR3 is TGTGCCAGCAGTGTTGGTCAGCCAGTCCCTGACAGGGCGAGGAGTCAGCCCCAGCATTTT.

The rearrangement uses TRBV4-2 and TRBJ2-5; no clear D. This CDR3 contains 14 residues. Germline CDR1 reads LGHNA; CDR2 reads YNFKEQ. V was trimmed by 6 bases and J by 0 bases, leaving 11 bases between them. The CDR3 is CASSRDFDQETQYF. CDR3 nucleotide sequence: TGTGCCAGCAGTCGTGACTTTGACCAAGAGACCCAGTACTTC.